Listed below are T cell receptor beta chains from one sample, sequenced in a study of blood T cell repertoires in COVID-19. Profiled with immunoSEQ multiplex PCR; TCRdb holds only in-frame clones, not every one. The sample records roughly 84,000 clones, 70% to 85% being singletons. Sequences were obtained from peripheral blood. These receptors were taken from a woman between 50 and 59 years old with acute or convalescent COVID-19. CDR3s include the opening cysteine and the closing phenylalanine or tryptophan. D genes are given only for firm matches. Size is stated for part of the rows, as once, few or many counts, or as a class when the clone is expanded.

TRBV7-9,TRBD1,once,16,TRBJ2-7,CASSPPATGSSYEQYF,TGTGCCAGCAGCCCCCCCGCGACAGGGAGCTCCTACGAGCAGTACTTC
TRBV4-1,-,-,15,TRBJ1-5,CASSLRTGGNQPQHF,TGCGCCAGCAGCCTAAGAACCGGGGGAAATCAGCCCCAGCATTTT
TRBV13,-,-,12,TRBJ1-2,CASRRQNYGYTF,TGTGCCAGCAGGAGGCAGAACTATGGCTACACCTTC
TRBV5-6,-,-,12,TRBJ1-1,CASSLRGTEAFF,TGTGCCAGCAGCTTAAGGGGCACTGAAGCTTTCTTT
TRBV20-1,-,-,13,TRBJ1-1,CSASFDRNTEAFF,TGCAGTGCTAGTTTCGACAGGAACACTGAAGCTTTCTTT
TRBV5-1,-,few,13,TRBJ1-3,CASRGASGNTIYF,TGCGCCAGCAGGGGCGCCTCTGGAAACACCATATATTTT
TRBV6-5,-,-,14,TRBJ2-1,CASSYSFRGNEQFF,TGTGCCAGCAGTTACTCGTTCCGAGGCAATGAGCAGTTCTTC
TRBV19,TRBD1,-,13,TRBJ1-1,CASSDAGGTEAFF,TGTGCCAGTAGTGACGCAGGGGGCACTGAAGCTTTCTTT
TRBV5-1,TRBD1,-,13,TRBJ2-1,CASSMSGGYEQFF,TGCGCCAGCAGCATGTCAGGGGGCTATGAGCAGTTCTTC
TRBV5-6,-,few,15,TRBJ1-4,CASSSGGGRNEKLFF,TGTGCCAGCAGCTCCGGAGGAGGGCGTAATGAAAAACTGTTTTTT
TRBV6-1,-,-,13,TRBJ2-7,CASSIRGGHEQYF,TGTGCCAGCTCAATCCGAGGGGGACACGAGCAGTACTTC
TRBV6-5,TRBD1,-,15,TRBJ1-3,CASSSGTGGYYTIYF,TGTGCCAGCAGCTCCGGGACAGGGGGGTATTACACCATATATTTT
TRBV5-1,-,-,15,TRBJ1-6,CASSLAGGSKSPLHF,TGCGCCAGCAGCTTGGCCGGGGGAAGCAAATCACCCCTCCACTTT
TRBV19,TRBD1,-,15,TRBJ1-1,CASIEDRGSWAEAFF,TGTGCCAGTATCGAGGACAGGGGGTCGTGGGCTGAAGCTTTCTTT
TRBV5-4,TRBD1,few,16,TRBJ1-6,CASSLFQGVANSPLHF,TGTGCCAGCAGCTTGTTCCAGGGGGTCGCGAATTCACCCCTCCACTTT
TRBV6-5,TRBD1,-,13,TRBJ1-5,CASMDRGKQPQHF,TGTGCCAGCATGGACAGGGGGAAGCAGCCCCAGCATTTT
TRBV6-5,-,few,15,TRBJ1-1,CASSPWDTRNTEAFF,TGTGCCAGCAGCCCCTGGGACACACGGAACACTGAAGCTTTCTTT
TRBV18,TRBD1,-,11,TRBJ1-1,CASSPGGEAFF,TGTGCCAGCTCCCCAGGGGGCGAAGCTTTCTTT
TRBV3-1/TRBV3-2,-,few,16,TRBJ1-1,CASTGVTGMENTEAFF,TGTGCCAGCACCGGCGTCACAGGGATGGAGAACACTGAAGCTTTCTTT